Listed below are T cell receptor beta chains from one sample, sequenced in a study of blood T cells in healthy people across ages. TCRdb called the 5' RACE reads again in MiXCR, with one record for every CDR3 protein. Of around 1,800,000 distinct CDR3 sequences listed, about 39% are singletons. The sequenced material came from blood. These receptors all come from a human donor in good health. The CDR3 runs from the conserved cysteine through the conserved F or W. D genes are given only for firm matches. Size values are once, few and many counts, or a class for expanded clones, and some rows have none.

CDR3nt: TGTGCCACACGTTCCTGGGCAACCTACGAGCAGTACTTC
CDR3aa: CATRSWATYEQYF
d_gene: -
j_gene: TRBJ2-7
abundance: -
v_gene: TRBV6-1

CDR3nt: TGTGCCAGCAGCGGGCAGGGGGCAAGCACAGATACGCAGTATTTT
CDR3aa: CASSGQGASTDTQYF
d_gene: TRBD1
j_gene: TRBJ2-3
abundance: -
v_gene: TRBV11-2

CDR3nt: TGCGCCAGCAGCCCATCTACAGGTAGCTCCTACAATGAGCAGTTCTTC
CDR3aa: CASSPSTGSSYNEQFF
d_gene: -
j_gene: TRBJ2-1
abundance: few
v_gene: TRBV4-3

CDR3nt: TGTGCCAGCAGCTTAGCAGGGTTGGAATGGGAAAAACTGTTTTTT
CDR3aa: CASSLAGLEWEKLFF
d_gene: -
j_gene: TRBJ1-4
abundance: few
v_gene: TRBV7-2

CDR3nt: TGTGCCAGCAGTCCCCAGGGGTTTGAGGGCTCAGGCTACACCTTC
CDR3aa: CASSPQGFEGSGYTF
d_gene: -
j_gene: TRBJ1-2
abundance: few
v_gene: TRBV25-1

CDR3nt: TGTGCCAGCAGTGAACGGACAGCTACGAACACTGAAGCTTTCTTT
CDR3aa: CASSERTATNTEAFF
d_gene: -
j_gene: TRBJ1-1
abundance: -
v_gene: TRBV2

CDR3nt: TGCAGTGCTGGGGGAGGCGGCTACTATGGCTACACCTTC
CDR3aa: CSAGGGGYYGYTF
d_gene: -
j_gene: TRBJ1-2
abundance: few
v_gene: TRBV20-1

CDR3nt: TGCGCCAGCAGCTTGTTTCAGCGGGGGGGGAATGAGCAGTTCTTC
CDR3aa: CASSLFQRGGNEQFF
d_gene: TRBD2
j_gene: TRBJ2-1
abundance: -
v_gene: TRBV5-1

CDR3nt: TGTGCCAGCAGCCAAGATTCCACGGGGGGAGATACGCAGTATTTT
CDR3aa: CASSQDSTGGDTQYF
d_gene: TRBD2
j_gene: TRBJ2-3
abundance: once
v_gene: TRBV4-2

CDR3nt: TGCGCCAGCAGCCGCAGCCGCGGAGGGGGTTATGGCTACACCTTC
CDR3aa: CASSRSRGGGYGYTF
d_gene: -
j_gene: TRBJ1-2
abundance: few
v_gene: TRBV5-1

CDR3nt: TGTGCCAGCAGACGCGACAGTAATTCACCCCTCCACTTT
CDR3aa: CASRRDSNSPLHF
d_gene: -
j_gene: TRBJ1-6
abundance: few
v_gene: TRBV7-3

CDR3nt: TGTGCCAGCAGAGGGACCCGGGACTATGGCTACACCTTC
CDR3aa: CASRGTRDYGYTF
d_gene: -
j_gene: TRBJ1-2
abundance: few
v_gene: TRBV6-2/TRBV6-3

CDR3nt: TGTGCCAGCAGTCCCGGGGTTGAGCAGTACTTC
CDR3aa: CASSPGVEQYF
d_gene: -
j_gene: TRBJ2-7
abundance: many
v_gene: TRBV12-3/TRBV12-4

CDR3nt: TGTGCCAGCAGCCCGGCGGACAGGGGTGACGAGCAGTACTTC
CDR3aa: CASSPADRGDEQYF
d_gene: TRBD1
j_gene: TRBJ2-7
abundance: few
v_gene: TRBV13

CDR3nt: TGCGCCAGCAGCTTGGAGCAGGGGGTGGACTATGGCTACACCTTC
CDR3aa: CASSLEQGVDYGYTF
d_gene: TRBD1
j_gene: TRBJ1-2
abundance: -
v_gene: TRBV5-1

CDR3nt: TGTACCAGCAGCGCAGGCATCAACGGGGCCAACGTCCTGACTTTC
CDR3aa: CTSSAGINGANVLTF
d_gene: -
j_gene: TRBJ2-6
abundance: once
v_gene: TRBV7-2

CDR3nt: TGCGCCAGCAGCCAAGTAACCGGGGGAACCCTCCACTTT
CDR3aa: CASSQVTGGTLHF
d_gene: -
j_gene: TRBJ1-6
abundance: -
v_gene: TRBV4-3

CDR3nt: TGCGCCAGCAGCCAAAGCGGAGGCCTCTATGGCTACACCTTC
CDR3aa: CASSQSGGLYGYTF
d_gene: -
j_gene: TRBJ1-2
abundance: few
v_gene: TRBV4-1

CDR3nt: TGCGCCAGCAGCCAAGAAGGCAGGGATGGGGACTATGGCTACACCTTC
CDR3aa: CASSQEGRDGDYGYTF
d_gene: -
j_gene: TRBJ1-2
abundance: -
v_gene: TRBV4-1

CDR3nt: TGTGCCAGCAGCTTAGAGGCTGCCGAAAGATACGAGCAGTACTTC
CDR3aa: CASSLEAAERYEQYF
d_gene: -
j_gene: TRBJ2-7
abundance: few
v_gene: TRBV11-2

CDR3nt: TGTGCCAGCAGAACCGGGGGGTACAATGAGCAGTACTTC
CDR3aa: CASRTGGYNEQYF
d_gene: TRBD2
j_gene: TRBJ2-4
abundance: -
v_gene: TRBV3-1

CDR3nt: TGCAGTGCCCCTCCCGGGGGGCTCACAGATACGCAGTATTTT
CDR3aa: CSAPPGGLTDTQYF
d_gene: -
j_gene: TRBJ2-3
abundance: few
v_gene: TRBV20-1

CDR3nt: TGTGCCAGCAGTTACCGGGGGACAGGGGCCTTACTACCCTACGAGCAGTACTTC
CDR3aa: CASSYRGTGALLPYEQYF
d_gene: TRBD1
j_gene: TRBJ2-7
abundance: -
v_gene: TRBV6-5

CDR3nt: TGTGCCAGCAGCTTACTTTCGGGACAGGGGTCCTACGAGCAGTACTTC
CDR3aa: CASSLLSGQGSYEQYF
d_gene: TRBD1
j_gene: TRBJ2-7
abundance: -
v_gene: TRBV7-6

CDR3nt: TGTGCCAGCGAGCTAGTGGGCACCGGGGAGCGGTTTTTT
CDR3aa: CASELVGTGERFF
d_gene: -
j_gene: TRBJ2-2
abundance: -
v_gene: TRBV7-8

CDR3nt: TGCGCCAGCAGTTCCGCGACTTATCCCTACGAGCAGTACTTC
CDR3aa: CASSSATYPYEQYF
d_gene: -
j_gene: TRBJ2-7
abundance: -
v_gene: TRBV5-1

CDR3nt: TGCGCCAGCAGCCAAGAACGCCATGGGGCAGCTGAAGGACGAAACATTCAGTACTTC
CDR3aa: CASSQERHGAAEGRNIQYF
d_gene: -
j_gene: TRBJ2-4
abundance: -
v_gene: TRBV4-1

CDR3nt: TGTGCCACCAGTGATGCGTACCAAGAGACCCAGTACTTC
CDR3aa: CATSDAYQETQYF
d_gene: -
j_gene: TRBJ2-5
abundance: few
v_gene: TRBV24-1

CDR3nt: TGCAGTGCTACCCAAGATTCTTTTATTGGTGAGCAGTTCTTC
CDR3aa: CSATQDSFIGEQFF
d_gene: -
j_gene: TRBJ2-1
abundance: -
v_gene: TRBV20-1

CDR3nt: TGTGCCAGCAGCAAAGTTAACATGGGGGCCGGGGAGACCCAGTACTTC
CDR3aa: CASSKVNMGAGETQYF
d_gene: -
j_gene: TRBJ2-5
abundance: -
v_gene: TRBV7-6

CDR3nt: TGCAGTGCTAGAGGGCAGATAAGCACAGATACGCAGTATTTT
CDR3aa: CSARGQISTDTQYF
d_gene: -
j_gene: TRBJ2-3
abundance: -
v_gene: TRBV20-1

CDR3nt: TGTGCCAGCAGCGGCGAAGCAACCCCGGTTACCGGGGAGCTGTTTTTT
CDR3aa: CASSGEATPVTGELFF
d_gene: -
j_gene: TRBJ2-2
abundance: -
v_gene: TRBV9

CDR3nt: TGCAGCGTTCAATCCGGGACTAGCGGGGGGGCCAGTAATGAGCAGTTCTTC
CDR3aa: CSVQSGTSGGASNEQFF
d_gene: TRBD2
j_gene: TRBJ2-1
abundance: -
v_gene: TRBV29-1

CDR3nt: TGCAGCGTTGAATCGGGGTTTGGCGAGCAGTACTTC
CDR3aa: CSVESGFGEQYF
d_gene: -
j_gene: TRBJ2-7
abundance: -
v_gene: TRBV29-1

CDR3nt: TGCAGTGCTAATGACAGAGGGAGGAGCTACGAGCAGTACTTC
CDR3aa: CSANDRGRSYEQYF
d_gene: -
j_gene: TRBJ2-7
abundance: few
v_gene: TRBV20-1

CDR3nt: TGTGCCATCAGTGAGGGAACTAGCGGGGGCTTTGAGCAGTTCTTC
CDR3aa: CAISEGTSGGFEQFF
d_gene: TRBD2
j_gene: TRBJ2-1
abundance: -
v_gene: TRBV10-3

CDR3nt: TGTGCCAGCAGTGTGACAATCCAGCCGACAGATACGCAGTATTTT
CDR3aa: CASSVTIQPTDTQYF
d_gene: -
j_gene: TRBJ2-3
abundance: -
v_gene: TRBV6-4

CDR3nt: TGCGCCAGCAGCCCAGTGCCAGCGGAAGGCTCCTACAATGAGCAGTTCTTC
CDR3aa: CASSPVPAEGSYNEQFF
d_gene: -
j_gene: TRBJ2-1
abundance: -
v_gene: TRBV4-1

CDR3nt: TGTGCCAGTGGTTTGGGACTTCAAGTTGAAAAACTGTTTTTT
CDR3aa: CASGLGLQVEKLFF
d_gene: -
j_gene: TRBJ1-4
abundance: -
v_gene: TRBV2

CDR3nt: TGTGCCAGCAGTGGACTAGCGGGGAGCAATGAGCAGTTCTTC
CDR3aa: CASSGLAGSNEQFF
d_gene: TRBD2
j_gene: TRBJ2-1
abundance: many
v_gene: TRBV6-4

CDR3nt: TGCAGTGCTAGAGATCCGGGTATGAAAAAACTGTTTTTT
CDR3aa: CSARDPGMKKLFF
d_gene: -
j_gene: TRBJ1-4
abundance: -
v_gene: TRBV20-1

CDR3nt: TGTGCCAGCAGTTACAACGGGGGGCTTTCCTACGAGCAGTACTTC
CDR3aa: CASSYNGGLSYEQYF
d_gene: -
j_gene: TRBJ2-7
abundance: few
v_gene: TRBV6-6

CDR3nt: TGCGCCAGCAGCCTTTTTGGTGGTAAGAACACTGAAGCTTTCTTT
CDR3aa: CASSLFGGKNTEAFF
d_gene: -
j_gene: TRBJ1-1
abundance: -
v_gene: TRBV4-3

CDR3nt: TGTGCCAGCAGTTTGAGTGGGGGCTTGGGACAGCCCCAGCATTTT
CDR3aa: CASSLSGGLGQPQHF
d_gene: -
j_gene: TRBJ1-5
abundance: -
v_gene: TRBV12-3/TRBV12-4

CDR3nt: TGTGCCAGCATCGCCTCCTCCGGGACAGGGGCTTTCTTT
CDR3aa: CASIASSGTGAFF
d_gene: TRBD1
j_gene: TRBJ1-1
abundance: -
v_gene: TRBV6-5